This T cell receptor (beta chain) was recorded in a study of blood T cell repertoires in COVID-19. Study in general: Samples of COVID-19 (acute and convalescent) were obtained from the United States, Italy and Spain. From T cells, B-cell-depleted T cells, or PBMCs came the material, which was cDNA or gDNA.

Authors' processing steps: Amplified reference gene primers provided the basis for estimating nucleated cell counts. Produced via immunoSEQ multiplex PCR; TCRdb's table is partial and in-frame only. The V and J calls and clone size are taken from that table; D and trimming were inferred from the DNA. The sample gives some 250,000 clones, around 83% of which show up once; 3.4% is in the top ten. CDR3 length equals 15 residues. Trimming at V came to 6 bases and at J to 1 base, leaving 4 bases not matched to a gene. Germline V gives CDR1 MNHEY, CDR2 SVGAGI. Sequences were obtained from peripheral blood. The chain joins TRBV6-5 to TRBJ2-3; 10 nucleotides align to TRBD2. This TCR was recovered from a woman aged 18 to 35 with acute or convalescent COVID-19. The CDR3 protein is CASRTGLAGTDTQYF. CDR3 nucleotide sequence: TGTGCCAGCAGAACAGGACTAGCGGGCACAGATACGCAGTATTTT.